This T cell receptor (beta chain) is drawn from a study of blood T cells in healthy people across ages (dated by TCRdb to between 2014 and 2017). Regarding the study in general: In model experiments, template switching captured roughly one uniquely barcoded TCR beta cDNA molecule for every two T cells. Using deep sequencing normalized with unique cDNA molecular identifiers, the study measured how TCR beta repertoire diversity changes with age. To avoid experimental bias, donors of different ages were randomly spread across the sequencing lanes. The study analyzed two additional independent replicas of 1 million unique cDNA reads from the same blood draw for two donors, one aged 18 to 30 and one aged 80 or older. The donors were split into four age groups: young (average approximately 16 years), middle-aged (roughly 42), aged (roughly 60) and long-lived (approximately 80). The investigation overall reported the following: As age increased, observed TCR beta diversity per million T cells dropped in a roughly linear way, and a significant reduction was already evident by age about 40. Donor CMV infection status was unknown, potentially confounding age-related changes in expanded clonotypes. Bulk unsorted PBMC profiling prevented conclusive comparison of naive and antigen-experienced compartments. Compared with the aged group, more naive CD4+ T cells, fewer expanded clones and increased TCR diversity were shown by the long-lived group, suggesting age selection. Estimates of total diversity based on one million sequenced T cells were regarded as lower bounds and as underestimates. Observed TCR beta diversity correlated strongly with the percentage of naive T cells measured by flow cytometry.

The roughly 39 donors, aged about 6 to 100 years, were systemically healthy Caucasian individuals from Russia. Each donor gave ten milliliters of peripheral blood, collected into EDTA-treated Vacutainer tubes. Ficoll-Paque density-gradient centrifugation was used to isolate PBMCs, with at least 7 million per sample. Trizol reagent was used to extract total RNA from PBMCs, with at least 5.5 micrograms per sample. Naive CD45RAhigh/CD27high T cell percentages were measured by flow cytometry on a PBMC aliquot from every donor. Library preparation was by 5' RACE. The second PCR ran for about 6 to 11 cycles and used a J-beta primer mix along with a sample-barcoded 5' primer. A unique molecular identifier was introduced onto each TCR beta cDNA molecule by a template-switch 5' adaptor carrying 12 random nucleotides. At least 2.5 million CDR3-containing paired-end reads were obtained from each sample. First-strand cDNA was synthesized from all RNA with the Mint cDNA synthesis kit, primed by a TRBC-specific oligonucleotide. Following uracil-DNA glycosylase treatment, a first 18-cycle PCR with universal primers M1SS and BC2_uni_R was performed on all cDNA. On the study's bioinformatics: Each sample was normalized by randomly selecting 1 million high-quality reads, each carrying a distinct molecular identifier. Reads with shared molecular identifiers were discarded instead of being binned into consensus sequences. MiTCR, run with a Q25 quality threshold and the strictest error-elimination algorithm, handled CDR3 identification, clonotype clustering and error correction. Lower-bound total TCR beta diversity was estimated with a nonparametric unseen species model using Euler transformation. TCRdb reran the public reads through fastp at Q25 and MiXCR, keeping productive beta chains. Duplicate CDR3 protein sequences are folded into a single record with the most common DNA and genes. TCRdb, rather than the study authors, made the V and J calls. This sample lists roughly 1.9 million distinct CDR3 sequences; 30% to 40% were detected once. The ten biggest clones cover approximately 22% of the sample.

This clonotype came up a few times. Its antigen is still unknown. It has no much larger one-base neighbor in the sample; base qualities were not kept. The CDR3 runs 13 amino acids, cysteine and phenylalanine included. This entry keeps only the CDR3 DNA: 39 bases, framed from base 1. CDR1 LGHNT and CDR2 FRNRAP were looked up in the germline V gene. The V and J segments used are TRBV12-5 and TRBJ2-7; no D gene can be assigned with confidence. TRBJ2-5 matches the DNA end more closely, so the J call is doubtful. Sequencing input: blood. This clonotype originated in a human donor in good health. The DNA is TGTGCTAGTGGTTTTCGGATACAAGAGACCCAGTACTTC. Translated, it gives CASGFRIQETQYF.